A single sample is the source of the 11 T cell receptor beta chains below, sequenced in a study of cytomegalovirus exposure and HLA in healthy donors (dated 2017 in TCRdb). The library was made by the immunoSEQ multiplex PCR assay. The multiplex PCR relied on a mix of 60 forward primers for TCR Vbeta segments and 13 reverse primers for TCR Jbeta segments. TCRdb mirrors the immuneACCESS table, restricted to in-frame sequences. Some clones are absent from its copies; in checked studies, under half trace to an unresolved V gene, and the reason for the others is unknown. The sample table records 130,000 to 150,000 clones; 80% to 85% of these occur just once. The ten largest clones capture 2.9% of the sample. Sequencing was performed on PBMCs. The source of these receptors is a woman aged 30 to 39 in good health and CMV-seronegative.

CDR3 protein: CASSFHRRGANVLTF. In DNA form, the CDR3 reads TGTGCCAGCAGTTTTCACAGGCGCGGGGCCAACGTCCTGACTTTC. The chain recombines TRBV27 with TRBJ2-6, with D possibly TRBD1 on 5 matching bases. The germline V gene has CDR1 MNHEY and CDR2 SMNVEV (reference sequence). Trimming took 3 bases from V and 4 from J, leaving 10 bases between them. The CDR3 sequence is 15 residues long. Full variable domain (outside the CDR3, taken from reference TRBV27 and TRBJ2-6): EAQVTQNPRYLITVTGKKLTVTCSQNMNHEYMSWYRQDPGLGLRQIYYSMNVEVTDKGDVPEGYKVSRKEKRNFPLILESPSPNQTSLYFCASSFHRRGANVLTFGAGSRLTVL.

The rearrangement uses TRBV23-1 and TRBJ1-4; the D is unclear. TRBV23-1 qualifies as an ORF whose function is uncertain. Trimming left V 2 bases short and J 6 bases short, with 16 bases between. The length of the CDR3 is 16 residues. The CDR3, as DNA: TGCGCCAGCAGTCAAAGGTGCGGAGTATATGATGAAAAACTGTTTTTT. This sequence encodes CASSQRCGVYDEKLFF.

The rearrangement joins TRBV5-4 to TRBJ2-1, with D unclear. The V end was cut by 3 bases, the J end by 8 bases, with 6 bases between. CDR1 and CDR2 (germline): SGHNT, YYREEE (reference sequence). This CDR3 has 11 residues. The CDR3 is CASSSRDEQFF. In nucleotides, the CDR3 is TGTGCCAGCAGCTCCCGGGATGAGCAGTTCTTC.

This clone was seen only a few times. V and J are TRBV2 and TRBJ1-1; D remains unclear. CDR3 size: 15 residues. The germline V gene encodes CDR1 SNHLY and CDR2 FYNNEI. V lost 3 bases and J lost 3, with 14 bases in between. The CDR3 sequence is CASSESRGIDTEAFF. CDR3 sequence (DNA): TGTGCCAGCAGTGAGTCTCGAGGTATAGACACTGAAGCTTTCTTT.

The J gene is TRBJ2-1, the V gene TRBV29-1, with TRBD2 matching over 12 bases. The ends lost 1 base at V and 8 bases at J; junction bases unmatched: 6. The CDR3 has 15 residues. Germline CDR1 SQVTM, CDR2 ANQGSEA. CDR3 region: CSVEVTSGSSDEQFF. The CDR3 bases are TGCAGCGTTGAAGTGACTAGCGGGAGTTCCGATGAGCAGTTCTTC.

This sequence joins TRBV20-1 and TRBJ2-1; D may be TRBD2 (5 bases). CDR1 is DFQATT, CDR2 SNEGSKA, per germline (reference sequence). The CDR3 has 11 amino acids. Trimming pared 4 bases from V and 10 bases from J, leaving 11 bases between. The CDR3 protein is CSATRLPEQFF. The CDR3, as DNA: TGCAGTGCTACCAGACTACCCGAGCAGTTCTTC.

In this sample, this clone turned up once. This chain joins TRBV5-1 and TRBJ2-1; 8 bases agree with TRBD2. V was clipped by 3 bases and J by 4 bases; unmatched bases: 6. The germline CDR1 and CDR2 sequences are SGHRS and YFSETQ. The CDR3 is 15 residues long. In DNA form, the CDR3 reads TGCGCCAGCAGCTCGGGACTAGTCCCTTACAATGAGCAGTTCTTC. This encodes CASSSGLVPYNEQFF.

There are a few counts of this clone. The V gene is TRBV6-1, the J gene TRBJ1-2; 9 bases fit TRBD1. Trimming removed 3 bases from V and 2 bases from J; junction bases left unmatched: 1. The CDR3 is made up of 14 amino acids. Germline-derived CDR1 and CDR2 are MNHNS and SASEGT. The chain's CDR3 is CASSDGTGNYGYTF. For the CDR3, the DNA is TGTGCCAGCAGTGACGGGACAGGGAACTATGGCTACACCTTC.

V gene TRBV11-3 combines with J gene TRBJ2-5, with 7 bases aligning to TRBD1. The end of the DNA fits TRBJ2-7 better, so the J call may be wrong. The CDR3 loop spans 14 amino acids. CDR1 and CDR2 from the germline V gene are SGHNT and YENEEA. CDR3 sequence: CASSPRTGLGEQYF. CDR3 DNA: TGTGCCAGCAGCCCCCGGACAGGCCTCGGCGAGCAGTACTTC.

A few counts support this clone. In nucleotides, the CDR3 is TGTGCCAGCAGGGTCCCAGGGTATGGCGATGAGCAGTTCTTC. Amino acid sequence: CASRVPGYGDEQFF. The chain carries TRBV6-5 and TRBJ2-1, with D maybe TRBD1 (5 bases). The CDR3 is 14 residues long. Deletions cut 6 bases from V and 8 bases from J, with 17 bases between. CDR1 is MNHEY, CDR2 SVGAGI, per germline.

The chain links TRBV5-1 to TRBJ2-1; D might be TRBD2 (6 bases). Trimming took 4 bases from V and 8 from J, leaving 19 bases between them. The germline gives CDR1 SGHRS, CDR2 YFSETQ. The CDR3 length is 15 residues. This CDR3 reads CASSPPAGPQDEQFF. In DNA form, the CDR3 reads TGCGCCAGCAGCCCCCCTGCGGGGCCCCAGGATGAGCAGTTCTTC.